Presented here are 2 T cell receptor beta chains from one specimen sequenced in a study of blood T cell repertoires in COVID-19. Measured with immunoSEQ multiplex PCR; TCRdb has only the in-frame clones, and not every one. Of about 230,000 clones in the sample, approximately 85% were seen once. The specimen was peripheral blood. Receptor source: a man in his fifties or sixties with COVID-19, enrolled during active disease.

V usage is TRBV3-1 (or the pseudogene TRBV3-2) and J usage is TRBJ2-5; D might be TRBD1 (6 bases). V dropped 1 base and J dropped 5 bases, with 11 bases sitting between them. CDR3 length: 14 amino acids. CDR1 is LGHDT and CDR2 is YNNKEL in the germline V gene (reference sequence). CDR3 sequence: CASSQGTGRETQYF. The CDR3 DNA sequence: TGTGCCAGCAGCCAAGGCACAGGGCGGGAGACCCAGTACTTC.

The rearrangement joins TRBV7-8 to TRBJ1-1; D may be TRBD1 (5 bases). Deletions cut 6 bases from V and 0 bases from J, with 17 bases between. From germline, CDR1 is SGHVS and CDR2 FQNEAQ. This CDR3 has 16 residues. CDR3 protein: CASRSSGGLMNTEAFF. DNA for the CDR3: TGTGCCAGCAGATCATCGGGGGGGTTGATGAACACTGAAGCTTTCTTT.